Included here is one T cell receptor (beta chain) sequence, with context. Its antigen remains unidentified. The data derive from a study of CD8+ T cells in alopecia areata. Study conclusions and caveats: Higher clonality and more expanded CD8+ clones appeared in lesional than normal scalp. Possibly as an HLA-related effect, TCR sharing across patients appeared less clear than in mice. Among the cells sequenced in scalp samples are also the resident alphabeta T cells of normal skin.

Germline values: CDR1 LGHNA, CDR2 YNFKEQ. Trimming removed 3 bases from V and 0 bases from J; junction bases left unmatched: 9. This CDR3 has 18 residues. Punch biopsies of lesional scalp, plus peripheral blood, were taken from alopecia areata patients. Sequencing templates came from extracted RNA that was reverse transcribed into cDNA. Data came from immunoSEQ multiplex PCR; TCRdb stores just in-frame clones and leaves some out. The sample contains about 110,000 clones, over 55% of which appear only once. The origin of this receptor is a human donor with alopecia areata. The source material was NKG2D-low CD8+ T cells sorted from blood. The chain couples TRBV4-2 to TRBJ2-1, with TRBD2 matching over 9 bases. The CDR3 here is CASSQLTSGGGSYNEQFF. DNA of the CDR3: TGTGCCAGCAGCCAGTTGACTAGCGGAGGCGGCTCCTACAATGAGCAGTTCTTC.